The clone carrying this T cell receptor beta chain was found a few times. The sample is drawn from a study of blood T cells in healthy people across ages. The CDR3 runs to 15 residues. Combining a sample-barcoded 5' primer with a J-beta primer mix, a second PCR ran for roughly 6 to 12 cycles. MiXCR, run by TCRdb on the 5' RACE reads, gives a single entry per CDR3 protein. The sample yields approximately 900,000 distinct CDR3 sequences, around 29% seen once. The same data also went into a second study, on T cells of mothers and their children.

Sequencing input: blood. The chain couples TRBV21-1 to TRBJ1-2; the tabulated D call, TRBD1, remains unverified against the DNA. TRBV21-1 is classified as a pseudogene. The clonotype was recovered from a woman between 40 and 55 years old in good health. CDR3 nucleotides: TGTGCCAGCAGCAAAGCGGGAGGGGGGGATTATGGCTACACCTTC. Protein product: CASSKAGGGDYGYTF.